In its sample, the clone carrying this TCR beta chain was seen once. Sequencing used immunoSEQ multiplex PCR; TCRdb keeps in-frame clones, though not all of them. The sample comprises around 53,000 clones, 70% to 85% of which are singletons, and 17% rests with the top ten. The data originate from a study of blood T cell repertoires in COVID-19. Study-level information: Donors in the United States, Italy and Spain gave samples during acute or convalescent COVID-19.

The CDR3 length is 13 residues. V was cut by 5 bases and J by 12 bases, with 17 bases left in between. The germline V gene encodes CDR1 SGHTA and CDR2 FQGNSA. The sample was peripheral blood. The V and J genes are TRBV7-2 and TRBJ2-1, with D possibly being TRBD2 (6 bases). This clonotype originated in an older man with active COVID-19. CDR3 residues: CASSLQEGLGQFF. CDR3 coding DNA: TGTGCCAGCAGCCTCCAGGAGGGGCTAGGGCAGTTCTTC.